The 9 T cell receptor beta chains given below trace back to one sample, sequenced in a study of blood T cell repertoires in COVID-19. TCRdb keeps only in-frame clones here, not all; method: immunoSEQ multiplex PCR. There are 250,000 to 350,000 clones in the sample; approximately 90% occur only once, and around 0.84% lies in the top ten. The specimen was peripheral blood. These receptors all come from a man younger than 45 with acute or convalescent COVID-19.

The chain uses TRBV7-9 and TRBJ2-1; 8 bases match TRBD1. In germline, CDR1 is SEHNR, CDR2 FQNEAQ (reference sequence). J was trimmed by 7 bases and V by 5 bases; bases with no gene match: 4. The CDR3 consists of 13 residues. The CDR3 is CASSRQGRNEQFF. The CDR3 DNA follows: TGTGCCAGCAGCAGACAGGGGCGGAATGAGCAGTTCTTC.

The CDR3 DNA reads TGTGCCAGCAGCTCTAGCGGGTGGAACACCGGGGAGCTGTTTTTT. Amino acids: CASSSSGWNTGELFF. The rearrangement joins TRBV7-8 to TRBJ2-2, with 8 nucleotides matching TRBD2. The J segment lost 1 base and the V segment lost 4 bases, leaving 2 bases of the junction unmatched. The germline V gene encodes CDR1 SGHVS and CDR2 FQNEAQ. The CDR3 covers 15 residues.

This clone has just one count. This sequence joins TRBV6-6 and TRBJ2-2, with 11 bases identical to TRBD2. Trimming at V came to 5 bases and at J to 2 bases, leaving 10 bases not matched to a gene. The CDR3 consists of 18 residues. Germline V gene data show CDR1 as MNHNY and CDR2 as SVGAGI (reference sequence). This chain's CDR3 is CASSPPGGLAANTGELFF. CDR3 coding DNA: TGTGCCAGCAGTCCACCCGGGGGACTAGCGGCAAACACCGGGGAGCTGTTTTTT.

In regard to this clone: Within the sample, other DNA sequences also encode this same CDR3. The chain carries TRBV5-1 and TRBJ1-4; D may be TRBD1 (6 bases). The CDR3 runs 15 residues. Germline CDR1 and CDR2: SGHRS and YFSETQ. V shed 0 bases and J shed 0 bases, with 6 bases lying between them. The CDR3 coding sequence is TGCGCCAGCAGCTTGGCAGGGGCAACTAATGAAAAACTGTTTTTT. It specifies CASSLAGATNEKLFF.

This clone was found once. The chain couples TRBV19 to TRBJ2-1; 11 bases map to TRBD2. Germline V gene lookup returns CDR1 LNHDA and CDR2 SQIVND (reference sequence). The V gene end was trimmed by 4 bases and the J gene end by 5 bases; junction bases not matched to a gene: 4. The CDR3 is made up of 15 amino acids. The CDR3 spells CASSTGTSGNNEQFF. For the CDR3, the DNA is TGTGCCAGTAGTACAGGGACTAGCGGAAACAATGAGCAGTTCTTC. Variable domain in full (rest from reference TRBV19 and TRBJ2-1): DGGITQSPKYLFRKEGQNVTLSCEQNLNHDAMYWYRQDPGQGLRLIYYSQIVNDFQKGDIAEGYSVSREKKESFPLTVTSAQKNPTAFYLCASSTGTSGNNEQFFGPGTRLTVL.

The gene calls are TRBV18 and TRBJ1-1; 10 nucleotides match TRBD1. The CDR3 totals 13 residues. V lost 6 bases and J lost 7; bases outside the gene matches: 5. Germline V gives CDR1 KGHSH, CDR2 LQKENI. The CDR3 region is CASSQDRGLEAFF. CDR3 nucleotide sequence: TGTGCCAGCTCCCAAGACAGGGGGCTTGAAGCTTTCTTT.

This clone was picked up one time. The J gene is TRBJ1-2, the V gene TRBV28; 8 positions agree with TRBD1. J lost 1 base, V lost 1 base, and 5 bases had no gene match. CDR1 MDHEN and CDR2 SYDVKM come from the germline V gene. The CDR3 runs 16 residues. The CDR3 DNA is TGTGCCAGCAGTTTATTTGTCACAGGGGGTAACTATGGCTACACCTTC. Protein: CASSLFVTGGNYGYTF.

A single count supports this clone. The chain joins TRBV18 to TRBJ2-5; TRBD2 matches 10 bases. The CDR3 spans 19 residues. Germline trimming cut 4 bases from V and 2 bases from J; bases unmatched to any gene: 16. CDR1 is KGHSH and CDR2 is LQKENI in the germline V gene. The CDR3 loop reads CASSQHRVPGLAQQETQYF. The DNA for the CDR3 is TGTGCCAGCTCACAACACAGGGTTCCGGGACTAGCGCAACAAGAGACCCAGTACTTC.

The chain is built from TRBV7-8 and TRBJ2-5; maybe TRBD1 (6 bases). Trimming removed 4 bases at V and 5 bases at J, with 14 bases between. The germline CDR1 and CDR2 sequences are SGHVS and FQNEAQ. The CDR3 is 14 residues long. CDR3 DNA: TGTGCCAGCAGCTCTCTACAGGGTCGGGAGACCCAGTACTTC. It yields the protein CASSSLQGRETQYF.